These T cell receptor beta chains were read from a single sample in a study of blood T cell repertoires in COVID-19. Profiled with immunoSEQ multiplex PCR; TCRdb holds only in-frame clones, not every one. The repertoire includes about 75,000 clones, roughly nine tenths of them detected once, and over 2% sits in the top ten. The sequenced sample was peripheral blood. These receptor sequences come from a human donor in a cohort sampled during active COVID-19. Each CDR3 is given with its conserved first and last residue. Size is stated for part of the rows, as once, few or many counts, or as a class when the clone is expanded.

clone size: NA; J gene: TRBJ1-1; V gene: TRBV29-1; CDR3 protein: CSGGQGGRNTEAFF
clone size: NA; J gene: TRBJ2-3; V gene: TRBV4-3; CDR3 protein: CASSQVGSVQRSTDTQYF
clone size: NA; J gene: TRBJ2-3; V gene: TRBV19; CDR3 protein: CASSMGRGPDTQYF
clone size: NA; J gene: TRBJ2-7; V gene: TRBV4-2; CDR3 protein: CASSSRVDSYEQYF
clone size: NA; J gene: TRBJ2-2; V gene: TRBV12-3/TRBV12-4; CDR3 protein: CASSLQGGELFF
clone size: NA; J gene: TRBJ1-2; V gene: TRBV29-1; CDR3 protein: CSVEDPGQGVYGYTF
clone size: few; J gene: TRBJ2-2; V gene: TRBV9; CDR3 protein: CASSVNLGNTGELFF
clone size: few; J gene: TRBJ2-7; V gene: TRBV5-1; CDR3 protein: CASSSRQPGSYEQYF
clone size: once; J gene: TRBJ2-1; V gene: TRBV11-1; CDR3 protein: CASSLGAGVTNEQFF
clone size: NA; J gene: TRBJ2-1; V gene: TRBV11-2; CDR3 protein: CASSYLAGGNNEQFF
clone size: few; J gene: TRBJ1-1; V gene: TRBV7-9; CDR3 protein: CASSLARQGIAFF
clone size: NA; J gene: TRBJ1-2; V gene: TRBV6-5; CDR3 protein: CASRAGLWGYTF
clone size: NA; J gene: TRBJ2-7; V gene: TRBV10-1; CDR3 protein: CASSESTRAGTYEQYF
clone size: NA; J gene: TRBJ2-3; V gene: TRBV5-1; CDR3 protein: CASSLYQMGAADTQYF
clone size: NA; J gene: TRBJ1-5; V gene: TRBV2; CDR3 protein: CASSDQAAAGQPQHF
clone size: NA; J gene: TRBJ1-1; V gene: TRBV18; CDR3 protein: CASSALQGPRPMNTEAFF
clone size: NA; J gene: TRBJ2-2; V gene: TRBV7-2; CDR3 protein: CASSLTGSANTGELFF
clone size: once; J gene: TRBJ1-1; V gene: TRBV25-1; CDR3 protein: CASSLVDTEAFF
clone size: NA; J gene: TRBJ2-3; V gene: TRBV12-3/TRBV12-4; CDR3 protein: CASSLYTDTQYF
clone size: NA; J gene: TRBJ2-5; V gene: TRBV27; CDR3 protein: CASSWASGRAWETQYF
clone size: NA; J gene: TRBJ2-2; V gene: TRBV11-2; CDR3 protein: CASSSLQGKNTGELFF
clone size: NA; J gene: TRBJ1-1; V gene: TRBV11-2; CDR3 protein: CASSLVLGTNTEAFF
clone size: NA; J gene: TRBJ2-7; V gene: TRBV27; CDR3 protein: CASRGRGYEQYF
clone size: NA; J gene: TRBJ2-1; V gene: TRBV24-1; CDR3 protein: CATSDAPRLADYNEQFF
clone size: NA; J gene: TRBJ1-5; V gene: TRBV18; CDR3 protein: CASSRAGGFNQPQHF
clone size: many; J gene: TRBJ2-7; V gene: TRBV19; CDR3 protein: CASRPSGTGNYEQYF
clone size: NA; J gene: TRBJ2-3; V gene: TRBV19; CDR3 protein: CASSIATSGRGDTQYF
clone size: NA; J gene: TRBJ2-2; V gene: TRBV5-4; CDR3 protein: CASSLAHSGETGELFF
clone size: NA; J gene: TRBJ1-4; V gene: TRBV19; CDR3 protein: CASRRGRTNEKLFF
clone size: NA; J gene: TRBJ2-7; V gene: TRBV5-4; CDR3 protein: CASSPRQGGTYEQYF
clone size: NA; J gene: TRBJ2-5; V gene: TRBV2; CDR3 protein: CASSGRGETQYF
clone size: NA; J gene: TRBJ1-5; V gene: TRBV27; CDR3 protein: CASSPRAGHSNQPQHF
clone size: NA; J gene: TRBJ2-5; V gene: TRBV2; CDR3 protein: CASSERSGGQETQYF
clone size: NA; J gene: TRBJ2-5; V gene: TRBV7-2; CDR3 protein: CASSFGGGETQYF
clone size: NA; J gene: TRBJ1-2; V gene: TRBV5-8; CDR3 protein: CASSFDSWLYGYTF
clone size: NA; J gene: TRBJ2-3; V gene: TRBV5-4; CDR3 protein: CASSPGTSGVSTDTQYF
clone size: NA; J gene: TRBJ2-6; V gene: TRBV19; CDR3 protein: CASSAGNPSGANVLTF